This entry features one T cell receptor beta chain sequence. This clonotype was seen a few times. Its target antigen remains unknown. No much larger clonotype is one base removed from it; base qualities were not supplied. Read against the paper, the sample's treatment or condition label means: allogeneic hematopoietic cell transplantation with graft depleted of TCRalphabeta T cells and CD19 B cells. The transplant recipients were children given TCRalphabeta/CD19-depleted allogeneic hematopoietic cell grafts. There are 13 amino acids in the CDR3, from cysteine to phenylalanine inclusive. This entry keeps only the CDR3 DNA: 39 bases, framed from base 1. Ends trimmed: V by 6 bases, J by 7 bases; bases unmatched to a gene: 8. Libraries were made using PCR. TCRdb records Illumina HiSeq 2500 as the sequencer. TCR library preparation used molecular barcoding, with unique molecular identifiers applied to normalize quantification of the TCRbeta repertoire. TCRdb reanalyzed the raw reads on its own, using fastp at Q25 for trimming and MiXCR for clone calling, and kept in-frame beta chains. Merged by CDR3 protein, the rows form single entries marked with the most common genes and DNA. The sample yields approximately 800,000 distinct CDR3 sequences; 16% were counted once. The biggest ten clones account for roughly 5% of the sample.

This sample was taken from a study of T-cell reconstitution after alpha-beta-depleted transplantation in children (dated by TCRdb to 2016 to 2017). Looking at the study overall: T-cell immune reconstitution after TCRalphabeta/CD19-depleted allogeneic hematopoietic cell transplantation in children was quantitatively tracked in the study by means of TCR repertoire profiling.

Findings and caveats that apply to the study as a whole: Over subsequent months, a decline in hyperexpanded clone frequencies was noted, and after one year, T-cell counts and TCRbeta diversity were mostly ascribed to newly produced T cells. In some patients, the high TCRbeta diversity seen at day 60 was put down to recipient T cells and intrathymic progenitors that had survived conditioning. The apparently early recovery of alphabetaT-cell counts about two months after transplant reportedly depended on only several hundred rapidly expanded clones that came from non-depleted graft cells.

The specimen was PBMCs, mostly from graft donor cells, collected 360 days after TCRalphabeta/CD19-depleted stem cell transplant. This TCR derives from a male patient younger than 18 who had a stem cell transplant for acute lymphoblastic leukemia, so the T cells may come from the graft donor. The chain was built from TRBV12-3 or TRBV12-4 and TRBJ2-5, with 7 central nucleotides matching TRBD1. The bases read TGTGCCAGCAGCCGACAGGGTGCGGGGACCCAGTACTTC. This gives the protein CASSRQGAGTQYF.